The 28 T cell receptor beta chains reported below all come from one sample, sequenced in a study of T-cell reconstitution after alpha-beta-depleted transplantation in children. TCRbeta library preparation incorporated unique molecular identifiers. Each CDR3 protein gets one entry after TCRdb re-called the PCR reads with MiXCR. The sample holds about 640,000 distinct CDR3 sequences, roughly 15% seen once. The material sequenced was PBMCs from the stem cell graft donor, taken from the stem cell graft. These receptor sequences come from a human donor who donated a stem cell graft to a child with acute myeloid leukemia.

This clonotype has just a few counts. This chain connects TRBV29-1 to TRBJ2-3; weak D call: TRBD1 (5 bases). CDR1 SQVTM and CDR2 ANQGSEA come from the germline V gene. CDR3 length: 12 amino acids. Trimming cost V 7 bases and J 4 bases, with 12 bases left between them. CDR3 coding DNA: TGCAGCGCCACCCAGGGTCCAGATACGCAGTATTTT. Its protein product is CSATQGPDTQYF.

As concerns this clonotype: One end of the junction varies from germline; a read error may be responsible. The V and J genes are TRBV20-1 and TRBJ2-1; 10 nucleotides align to TRBD1. This CDR3 region has 16 residues. The germline gives CDR1 DFQATT, CDR2 SNEGSKA (reference sequence). CDR3 DNA sequence: TGCTGTGCGGGAAACACCGGGACAGGGGACATGGATGAGCAGTTCTTC. This sequence encodes CCAGNTGTGDMDEQFF.

This clonotype was seen a few times. V usage is TRBV20-1 and J usage is TRBJ2-3; 11 bases are shared with TRBD1. Trimming at V came to 7 bases and at J to 5 bases, leaving 14 bases not matched to a gene. From germline, CDR1 is DFQATT and CDR2 SNEGSKA (reference sequence). The CDR3 extends over 16 amino acids. The DNA for the CDR3 is TGCAGTGGTCCGGGGTTGGGGACAGGGGGGAGAGATACGCAGTATTTT. Protein product: CSGPGLGTGGRDTQYF.

This clonotype was counted only a few times. V is TRBV13 and J is TRBJ1-6, with D possibly TRBD1 on 6 matching bases. CDR3 length equals 15 residues. The germline gives CDR1 PRHDT, CDR2 FYEKMQ (reference sequence). V lost 2 bases and J 8 bases, leaving 13 bases between the germline ends. This CDR3 reads CASSLTQGRDSPLHF. The CDR3 DNA follows: TGTGCCAGCAGCTTAACGCAGGGGCGAGATTCACCCCTCCACTTT.

In this sample, this clonotype turned up many times. The J gene is TRBJ1-5, the V gene TRBV12-3 or TRBV12-4; D call uncertain. The CDR3 is 12 amino acids. V gave up 4 bases and J gave up 6 bases, with 7 bases separating them. Here the CDR3 DNA reads TGTGCCAGCAGTTCCCTCGGTCAGCCCCAGCATTTT. Translated, it gives CASSSLGQPQHF.

The CDR3 sequence: CASAAGWPYEQYV. The DNA for the CDR3 is TGTGCCAGCGCGGCAGGGTGGCCCTACGAGCAGTACGTC. The chain uses TRBV7-9 and TRBJ2-7; D may be TRBD1 (5 bases). Germline V gives CDR1 SEHNR, CDR2 FQNEAQ (reference sequence). The ends were cut back, 8 bases at V and 2 bases at J, with 13 bases in the middle. The CDR3 has 13 amino acids.

This clonotype was observed a few times. The chain links TRBV7-7 to TRBJ2-3; TRBD1 might be the D (5 bases). V was cut by 4 bases and J by 4 bases, with 12 bases left in between. The germline V gene has CDR1 SSHAT and CDR2 FNYEAQ (reference sequence). The CDR3 spans 14 residues. This CDR3 reads CASSSYLGADTQYF. The CDR3 nucleotides read TGTGCCAGCAGCTCATATCTAGGGGCAGATACGCAGTATTTT.

The sample holds a few counts of this clonotype. The chain joins TRBV7-9 to TRBJ1-1; the D is unclear. Looked up from germline, CDR1 is SEHNR and CDR2 is FQNEAQ (reference sequence). Trimming cost V 5 bases and J 5 bases, with 12 bases left between them. CDR3 length: 13 residues. The CDR3: CASSPMYRTEAFF. The CDR3 region has the DNA TGTGCCAGCAGCCCGATGTACCGGACTGAAGCTTTCTTT.

The J gene is TRBJ2-7, the V gene TRBV11-2, with a possible D match to TRBD1 (5 bases). Trimming removed 2 bases at V and 2 bases at J, with 10 bases between. Germline V gene data show CDR1 as SGHAT and CDR2 as FQNNGV. The CDR3 sequence is 14 residues long. This CDR3 reads CASSLQGRTYEQYV. CDR3 nucleotide sequence: TGTGCCAGCAGCTTACAGGGTAGAACCTACGAGCAGTACGTC.

This clonotype appeared many times. The CDR3 nucleotides are TGTGCCAGCAGAGGACAGAACACCTACGAGCAGTACGTC. Translated, it gives CASRGQNTYEQYV. The V call is TRBV6-6, the J call TRBJ2-7, with D possibly matching TRBD1 (6 bases). Trimming left V 6 bases short and J 2 bases short, with 11 bases between. The CDR3 is 13 amino acids. The germline gives CDR1 MNHNY, CDR2 SVGAGI (reference sequence).

This clonotype was observed many times. The V call is TRBV20-1, the J call TRBJ1-1; 7 bases agree with TRBD1. V lost 8 bases, J lost 0 bases, and 6 bases stayed unmatched. The CDR3 runs 13 residues. Looked up from germline, CDR1 is DFQATT and CDR2 is SNEGSKA (reference sequence). CDR3 sequence reads: CSLSGTVNTEAFF. CDR3 in DNA: TGCAGTCTATCCGGGACAGTGAACACTGAAGCTTTCTTT.

There are many counts of this clonotype. The rearrangement uses TRBV20-1 and TRBJ1-5; D unclear. Germline loops: CDR1 DFQATT, CDR2 SNEGSKA (reference sequence). Trimming shortened V by 3 bases and J by 6 bases, and 24 bases separated the two germline ends. This CDR3 is 17 amino acids long. The CDR3 is CSASPSLERRASQPQHF. DNA for the CDR3: TGCAGTGCTAGCCCCTCTCTAGAGAGGCGGGCTAGTCAGCCCCAGCATTTT.

The V call is TRBV7-9, the J call TRBJ2-3, with unresolved D. This CDR3 has 16 amino acids. Germline CDR1 is SEHNR and CDR2 is FQNEAQ (reference sequence). The germline V and J ends were trimmed by 2 bases and 0 bases, with 12 bases remaining between them. The CDR3 DNA reads TGTGCCAGCAGCTTAAGAGGCGTTACTAGCACAGATACGCAGTATTTT. Protein product: CASSLRGVTSTDTQYF.

This clonotype was observed a few times. The chain employs TRBV12-3 or TRBV12-4 and TRBJ1-2, with 10 positions matching TRBD1. The length of the CDR3 is 15 residues. Unmatched junction bases numbered 6, after V lost 6 bases and J lost 2 bases. Written as DNA, the CDR3 is TGTGCCAGCAGCCCCCAGACAGGGGGCAACTATGGCTACACCTTC. It is translated as CASSPQTGGNYGYTF.

The J gene is TRBJ1-1, the V gene TRBV7-9; no definite D call. V gave up 1 base and J gave up 8 bases, with 8 bases separating them. Germline loops: CDR1 SEHNR, CDR2 FQNEAQ (reference sequence). This CDR3 region has 12 residues. CDR3 loop: CASSLGAGEAFF. CDR3 bases: TGTGCCAGCAGCTTAGGGGCCGGCGAAGCTTTCTTT.

The sample holds many counts of this clonotype. The rearrangement joins TRBV5-1 to TRBJ2-1, with a possible D match to TRBD1 (6 bases). V was clipped by 3 bases and J by 6 bases, with 19 bases between them. The CDR3 sequence is 16 residues long. Germline assignment: CDR1 SGHRS and CDR2 YFSETQ. This chain's CDR3 is CASSSPMGDISNEQFF. CDR3 in DNA: TGCGCCAGCAGCTCACCGATGGGGGACATTTCCAATGAGCAGTTCTTC.

Concerning this clonotype itself: A much bigger clone sits one base away, suggesting this may be a read error. The genes are TRBV29-1 and TRBJ2-1; perhaps TRBD2 as D (6 bases). The V end was cut by 5 bases, the J end by 9 bases, with 17 bases between. CDR1 is SQVTM and CDR2 is ANQGSEA in the germline V gene. The CDR3 is made up of 13 amino acids. The CDR3 protein is CSVPGLVNSEQFF. As DNA, the CDR3 is TGCAGCGTTCCGGGACTGGTTAACAGTGAGCAGTTCTTC.

This clonotype was recorded many times. The rearrangement joins TRBV5-6 to TRBJ1-3; a weak D match, TRBD1 (5 bases). V was trimmed by 7 bases and J by 7 bases, leaving 9 bases between them. Germline V gene lookup returns CDR1 SGHDT and CDR2 YYEEEE. This CDR3 contains 11 residues. In DNA, the CDR3 is TGTGCCAGCTCAAAGGGGAACACCATATATTTT. Translating gives CASSKGNTIYF.

The CDR3 protein is CASSESVGGYTEAFF. The CDR3, as DNA: TGTGCCAGCAGTGAGAGTGTAGGGGGGTACACTGAAGCTTTCTTT. This chain connects TRBV25-1 to TRBJ1-1; D may be TRBD1 (6 bases). Germline CDR1 and CDR2: MGHDK and SYGVNS. The ends were cut back, 3 bases at V and 3 bases at J, with 14 bases in the middle. The CDR3 is made up of 15 amino acids. The full variable domain, with the rest looked up from reference TRBV25-1 and TRBJ1-1, is EADIYQTPRYLVIGTGKKITLECSQTMGHDKMYWYQQDPGMELHLIHYSYGVNSTEKGDLSSESTVSRIRTEHFPLTLESARPSHTSQYLCASSESVGGYTEAFFGQGTRLTVV.

The CDR3 nucleotides are TGCGCCAGCAGCCAAGATTCTGGGGCGGCTGAAGCTTTCTTT. Translation gives CASSQDSGAAEAFF. The rearrangement joins TRBV4-1 to TRBJ1-1, with D maybe TRBD1 (5 bases). Trimming stripped 0 bases from V and 6 bases from J, with 11 bases between. The CDR3 runs to 14 residues. CDR1 MGHRA and CDR2 YSYEKL come from the germline V gene.

This clonotype was seen ten or more times. The chain has TRBV29-1 and TRBJ1-1; perhaps TRBD1 as D (5 bases). The germline V gene has CDR1 SQVTM and CDR2 ANQGSEA. The CDR3 spans 11 residues. Trimming shortened V by 2 bases and J by 10 bases, and 11 bases separated the two germline ends. CDR3 residues: CSVEKNQGAFF. DNA for the CDR3: TGCAGCGTTGAAAAAAACCAGGGAGCTTTCTTT.

The CDR3 DNA sequence: TGCAGTGCTAGACCCCCAGACATACTAATAGCCAAAAACATTCAGTACTTC. Its protein product is CSARPPDILIAKNIQYF. The J gene is TRBJ2-4, the V gene TRBV20-1; D unclear. The V gene's germline CDR1 is DFQATT and CDR2 SNEGSKA (reference sequence). The CDR3 covers 17 residues. V lost 2 bases, J lost 0 bases, and 17 bases lay in between.

This clonotype was recorded a few times. The rearrangement links TRBV20-1 to TRBJ1-1, with 7 bases that match TRBD1. The trim removed 4 bases at V and 5 bases at J, leaving 7 bases unmatched. The CDR3 sequence is 13 residues long. CDR1 and CDR2 (germline): DFQATT, SNEGSKA (reference sequence). CDR3 amino acids: CSAKTGPETEAFF. For the CDR3, the DNA is TGCAGTGCTAAGACAGGGCCGGAAACTGAAGCTTTCTTT.

The chain combines TRBV7-9 with TRBJ2-7; 10 nucleotides match TRBD1. V shed 1 base and J 10 bases; nucleotides not matched to a gene: 1. CDR1 is SEHNR, CDR2 FQNEAQ, per germline (reference sequence). The CDR3 covers 12 residues. CDR3 sequence (DNA): TGTGCCAGCAGCTTAGGACAGGGGGCCCAGTACGTC. Its translation is CASSLGQGAQYV.

This clonotype was counted many times. The chain combines TRBV20-1 with TRBJ2-5, with TRBD2 matching over 13 bases. Germline V lookup: CDR1 DFQATT, CDR2 SNEGSKA (reference sequence). The CDR3 contains 15 residues. V lost 3 bases, J lost 5 bases, and 6 bases stayed unmatched. The CDR3 DNA reads TGCAGTGCTAGCCTGACTAGCGGGGGGCGGGAGACCCAGTACTTC. It encodes CSASLTSGGRETQYF.

This clonotype was counted at least ten times. V usage is TRBV20-1 and J usage is TRBJ1-4; D is possibly TRBD1 (5 bases). The V end lost 6 bases, the J end lost 8 bases, and 10 bases lay between the germline ends. This CDR3 region has 11 residues. Germline values: CDR1 DFQATT, CDR2 SNEGSKA (reference sequence). The CDR3 protein is CSARAGEKLFF. The CDR3 region has the DNA TGCAGTGCCAGGGCGGGAGAAAAACTGTTTTTT.

This clonotype appeared many times. J is TRBJ2-2 and V is TRBV7-3; the match to TRBD1 covers 9 bases. The V segment lost 2 bases and the J segment 6 bases; nucleotides outside the gene matches: 1. CDR3 length: 14 residues. Germline V gene sequence: CDR1 SGHTA, CDR2 FQGTGA. CDR3: CASSLRQGAGELFF. CDR3 in DNA: TGTGCCAGCAGCTTACGACAGGGGGCCGGGGAGCTGTTTTTT.

This clonotype has a handful of counts. The chain uses TRBV28 and TRBJ2-7, with TRBD2 identical over 8 bases. V shed 7 bases and J 3 bases; nucleotides not matched to a gene: 5. Germline V CDR1 and CDR2: MDHEN, SYDVKM. The CDR3 is made up of 13 amino acids. The CDR3 spells CASTSGGYYEQYV. The CDR3 nucleotides read TGTGCCAGCACCTCGGGAGGGTACTACGAGCAGTACGTC.